The T cell receptor (beta chain) described here comes from a study of T cells in Graves' hyperthyroidism and ophthalmopathy. Out of less than 12 ml of fresh peripheral blood came the PBMCs. TCR beta CDR3 region amplification was performed from RNA transcripts. First-round RT-PCR targeting the TCR CDR3 was performed with the HTBI primer set. TCRdb processed the multiplex PCR reads anew with MiXCR; each CDR3 protein has one entry. The data show a few hundred thousand distinct CDR3 sequences, approximately 18% seen once. This clonotype appeared many times. Its antigen is unidentified. Study-level points and caveats: Ophthalmopathy and stable hyperthyroidism were separated by a 13 V-J model. Blood also showed most of the thyroid clonotypes that were expanded above 0.001.

The receptor comes from a man younger than 35 with Graves' ophthalmopathy. Material for sequencing was blood.

The CDR3 region has the DNA TGTGCCAGCAGTTTAACCCAGACAGCGTACCAAGAGACCCAGTACTTC. This sequence encodes CASSLTQTAYQETQYF. The chain recombines TRBV27 with TRBJ2-5, with D possibly matching TRBD1 (5 bases). This CDR3 is 16 amino acids long. Germline values: CDR1 MNHEY, CDR2 SMNVEV (reference sequence). V was cut by 2 bases and J by 0 bases, with 13 bases left in between.